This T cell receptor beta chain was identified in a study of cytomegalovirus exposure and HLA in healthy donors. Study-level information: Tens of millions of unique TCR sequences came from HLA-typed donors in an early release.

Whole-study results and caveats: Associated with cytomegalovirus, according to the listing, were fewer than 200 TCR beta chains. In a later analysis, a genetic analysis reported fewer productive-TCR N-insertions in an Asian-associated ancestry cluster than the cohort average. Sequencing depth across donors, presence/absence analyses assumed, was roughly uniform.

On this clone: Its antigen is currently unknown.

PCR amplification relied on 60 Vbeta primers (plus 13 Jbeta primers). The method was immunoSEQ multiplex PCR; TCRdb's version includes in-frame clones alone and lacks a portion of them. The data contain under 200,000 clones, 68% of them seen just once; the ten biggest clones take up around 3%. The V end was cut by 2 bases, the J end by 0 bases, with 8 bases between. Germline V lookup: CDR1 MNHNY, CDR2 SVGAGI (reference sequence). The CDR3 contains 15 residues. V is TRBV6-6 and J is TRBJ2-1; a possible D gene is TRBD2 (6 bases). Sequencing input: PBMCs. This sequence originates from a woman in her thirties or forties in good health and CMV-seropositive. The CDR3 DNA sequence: TGTGCCAGCAGTTACGGGAGGCCCTCCTACAATGAGCAGTTCTTC. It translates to CASSYGRPSYNEQFF.